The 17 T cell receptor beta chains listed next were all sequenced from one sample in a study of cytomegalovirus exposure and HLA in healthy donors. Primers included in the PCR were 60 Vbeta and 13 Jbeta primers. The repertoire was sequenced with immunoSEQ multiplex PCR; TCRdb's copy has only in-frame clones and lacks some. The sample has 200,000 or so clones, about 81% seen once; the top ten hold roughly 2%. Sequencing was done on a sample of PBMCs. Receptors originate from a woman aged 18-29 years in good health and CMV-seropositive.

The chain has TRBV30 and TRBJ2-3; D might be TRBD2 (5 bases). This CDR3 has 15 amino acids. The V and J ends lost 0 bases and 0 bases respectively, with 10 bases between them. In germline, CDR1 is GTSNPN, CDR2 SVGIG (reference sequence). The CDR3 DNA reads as TGTGCCTGGAGTGTGACTACATTGAGCACAGATACGCAGTATTTT. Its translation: CAWSVTTLSTDTQYF.

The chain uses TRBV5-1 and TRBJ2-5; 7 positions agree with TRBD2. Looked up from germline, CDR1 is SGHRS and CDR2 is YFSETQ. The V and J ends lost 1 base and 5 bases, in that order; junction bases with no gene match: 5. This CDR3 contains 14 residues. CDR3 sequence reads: CASSLNGLEETQYF. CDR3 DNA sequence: TGCGCCAGCAGCTTGAACGGACTAGAGGAGACCCAGTACTTC.

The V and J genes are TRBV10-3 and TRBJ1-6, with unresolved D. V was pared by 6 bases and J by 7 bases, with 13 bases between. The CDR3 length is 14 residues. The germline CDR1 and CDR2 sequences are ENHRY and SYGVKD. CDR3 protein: CAISPNPANSPLHF. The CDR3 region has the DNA TGTGCCATCAGCCCAAATCCCGCGAATTCACCCCTCCACTTT.

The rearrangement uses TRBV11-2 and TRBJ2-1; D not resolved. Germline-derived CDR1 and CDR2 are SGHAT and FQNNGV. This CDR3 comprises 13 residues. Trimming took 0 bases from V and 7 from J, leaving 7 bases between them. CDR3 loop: CASSLDLRNEQFF. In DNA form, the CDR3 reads TGTGCCAGCAGCTTAGATCTACGTAATGAGCAGTTCTTC.

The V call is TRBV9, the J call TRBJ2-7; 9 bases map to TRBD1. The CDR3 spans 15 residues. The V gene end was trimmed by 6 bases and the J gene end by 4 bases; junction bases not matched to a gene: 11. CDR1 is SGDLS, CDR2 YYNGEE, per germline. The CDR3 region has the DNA TGTGCCAGCAAGGACAGGGGCCCTACGGGTTACGAGCAGTACGTC. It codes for CASKDRGPTGYEQYV.

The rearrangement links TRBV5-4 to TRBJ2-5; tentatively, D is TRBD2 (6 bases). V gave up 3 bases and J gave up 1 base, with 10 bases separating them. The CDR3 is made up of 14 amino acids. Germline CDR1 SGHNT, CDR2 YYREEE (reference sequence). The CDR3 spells CASSWAGIQETQYF. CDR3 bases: TGTGCCAGCAGCTGGGCGGGGATCCAAGAGACCCAGTACTTC. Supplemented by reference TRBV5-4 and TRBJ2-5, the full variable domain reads ETGVTQSPTHLIKTRGQQVTLRCSSQSGHNTVSWYQQALGQGPQFIFQYYREEENGRGNFPPRFSGLQFPNYSSELNVNALELDDSALYLCASSWAGIQETQYFGPGTRLLVL.

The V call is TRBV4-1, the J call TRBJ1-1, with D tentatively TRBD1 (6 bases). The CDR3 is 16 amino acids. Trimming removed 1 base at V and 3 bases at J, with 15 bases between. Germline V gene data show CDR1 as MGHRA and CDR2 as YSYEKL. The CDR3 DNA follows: TGCGCCAGCAGCCAAGTGGTGGCCAAGGGGGACACTGAAGCTTTCTTT. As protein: CASSQVVAKGDTEAFF.

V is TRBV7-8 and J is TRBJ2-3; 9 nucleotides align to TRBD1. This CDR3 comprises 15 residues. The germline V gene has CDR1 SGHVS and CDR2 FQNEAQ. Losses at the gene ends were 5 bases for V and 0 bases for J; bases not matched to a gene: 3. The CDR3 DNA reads TGTGCCAGCAGCCCACAGGGGGCGAGCACAGATACGCAGTATTTT. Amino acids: CASSPQGASTDTQYF.

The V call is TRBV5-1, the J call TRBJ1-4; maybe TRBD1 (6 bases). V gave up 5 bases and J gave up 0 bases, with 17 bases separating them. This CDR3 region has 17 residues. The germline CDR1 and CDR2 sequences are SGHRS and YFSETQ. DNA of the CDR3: TGCGCCAGCAGTAAACAGGGAGAAATCCCAACTAATGAAAAACTGTTTTTT. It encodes CASSKQGEIPTNEKLFF.

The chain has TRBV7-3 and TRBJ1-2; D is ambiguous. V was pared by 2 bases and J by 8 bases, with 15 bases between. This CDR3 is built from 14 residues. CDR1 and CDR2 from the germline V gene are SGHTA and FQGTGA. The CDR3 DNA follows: TGTGCCAGCAGCTTATCGTGGCAGGCTTCCGGCTACACCTTC. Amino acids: CASSLSWQASGYTF.

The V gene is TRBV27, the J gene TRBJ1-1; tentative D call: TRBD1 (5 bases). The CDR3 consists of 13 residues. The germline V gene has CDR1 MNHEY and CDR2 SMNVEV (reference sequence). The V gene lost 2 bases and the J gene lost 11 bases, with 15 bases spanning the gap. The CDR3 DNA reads TGTGCCAGCAGTTTACTAGGGGTCCCAGAGGCTTTCTTT. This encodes CASSLLGVPEAFF.

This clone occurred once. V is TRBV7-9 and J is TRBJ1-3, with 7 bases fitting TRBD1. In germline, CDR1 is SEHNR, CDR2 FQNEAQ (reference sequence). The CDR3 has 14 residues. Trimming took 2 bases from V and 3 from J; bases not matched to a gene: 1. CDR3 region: CASSLSGGGNTIYF. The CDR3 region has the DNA TGTGCCAGCAGCTTATCAGGGGGTGGAAACACCATATATTTT.

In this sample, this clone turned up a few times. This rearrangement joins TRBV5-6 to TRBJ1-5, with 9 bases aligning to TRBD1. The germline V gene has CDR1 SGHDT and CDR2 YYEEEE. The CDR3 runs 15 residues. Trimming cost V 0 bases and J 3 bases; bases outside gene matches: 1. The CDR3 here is CASSLGDRDNQPQHF. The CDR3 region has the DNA TGTGCCAGCAGCTTGGGGGACAGGGACAATCAGCCCCAGCATTTT.

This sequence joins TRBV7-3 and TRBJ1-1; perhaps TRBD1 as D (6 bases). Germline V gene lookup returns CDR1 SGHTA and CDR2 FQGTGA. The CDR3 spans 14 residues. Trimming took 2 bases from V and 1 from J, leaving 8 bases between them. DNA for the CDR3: TGTGCCAGCAGCTTACAGGGGTCGAACACTGAAGCTTTCTTT. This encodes CASSLQGSNTEAFF.

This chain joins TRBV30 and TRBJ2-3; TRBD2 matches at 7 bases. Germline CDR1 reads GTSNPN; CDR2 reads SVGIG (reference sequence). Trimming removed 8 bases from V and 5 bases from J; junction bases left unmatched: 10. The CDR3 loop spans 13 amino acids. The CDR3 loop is CARGGSMGDTQYF. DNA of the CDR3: TGTGCCCGCGGGGGTTCCATGGGAGATACGCAGTATTTT.

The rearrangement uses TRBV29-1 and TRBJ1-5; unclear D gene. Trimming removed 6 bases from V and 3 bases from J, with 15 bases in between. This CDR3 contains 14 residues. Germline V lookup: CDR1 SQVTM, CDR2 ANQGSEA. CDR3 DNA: TGCAGCGTAGTAGGCAGCGGAAACAATCAGCCCCAGCATTTT. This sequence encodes CSVVGSGNNQPQHF.

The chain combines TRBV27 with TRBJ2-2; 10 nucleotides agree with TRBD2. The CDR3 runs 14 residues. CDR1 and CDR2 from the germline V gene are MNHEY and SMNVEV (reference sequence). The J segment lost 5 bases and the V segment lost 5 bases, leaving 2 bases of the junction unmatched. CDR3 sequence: CASSILAGTGELFF. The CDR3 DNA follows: TGTGCCAGCAGTATACTAGCGGGGACCGGGGAGCTGTTTTTT.